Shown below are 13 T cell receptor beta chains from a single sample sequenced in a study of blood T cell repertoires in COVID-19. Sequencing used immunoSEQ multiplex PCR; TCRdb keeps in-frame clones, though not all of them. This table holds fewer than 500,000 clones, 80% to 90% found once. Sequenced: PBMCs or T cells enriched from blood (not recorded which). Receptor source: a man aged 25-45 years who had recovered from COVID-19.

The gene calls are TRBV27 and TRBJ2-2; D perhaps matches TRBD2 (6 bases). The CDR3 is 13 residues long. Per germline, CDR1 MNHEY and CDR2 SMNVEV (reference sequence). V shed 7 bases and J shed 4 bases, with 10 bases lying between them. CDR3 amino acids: CASNMGGTGELFF. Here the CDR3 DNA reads TGTGCCAGCAATATGGGAGGCACCGGGGAGCTGTTTTTT.

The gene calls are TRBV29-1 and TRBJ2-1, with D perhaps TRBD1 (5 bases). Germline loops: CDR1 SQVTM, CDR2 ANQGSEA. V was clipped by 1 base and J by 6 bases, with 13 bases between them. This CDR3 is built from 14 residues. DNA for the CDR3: TGCAGCGTTGAAGTCCCCTTAGGGGTCAATGAGCAGTTCTTC. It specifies CSVEVPLGVNEQFF.

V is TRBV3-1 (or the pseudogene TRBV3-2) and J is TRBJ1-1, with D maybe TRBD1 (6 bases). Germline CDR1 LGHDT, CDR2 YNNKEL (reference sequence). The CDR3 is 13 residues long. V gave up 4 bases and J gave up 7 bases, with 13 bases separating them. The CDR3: CASSPHRAGEAFF. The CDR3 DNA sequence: TGTGCCAGCAGCCCCCACAGGGCCGGTGAAGCTTTCTTT.

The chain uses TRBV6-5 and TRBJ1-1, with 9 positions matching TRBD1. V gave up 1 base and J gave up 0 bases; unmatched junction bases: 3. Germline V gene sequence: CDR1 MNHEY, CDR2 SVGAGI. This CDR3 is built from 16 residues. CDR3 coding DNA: TGTGCCAGCAGTTACTACAGGGGGCTTATGAACACTGAAGCTTTCTTT. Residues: CASSYYRGLMNTEAFF.

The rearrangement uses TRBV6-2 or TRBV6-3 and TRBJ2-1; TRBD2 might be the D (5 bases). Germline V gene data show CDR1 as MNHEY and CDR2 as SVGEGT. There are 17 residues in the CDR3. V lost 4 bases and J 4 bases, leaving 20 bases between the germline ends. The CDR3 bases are TGTGCCAGCAGTTGGGATGGAGCGGATCGAGGTTACAATGAGCAGTTCTTC. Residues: CASSWDGADRGYNEQFF.

The CDR3 sequence is CASSVTVNTEAFF. As DNA, the CDR3 is TGTGCCAGCAGTGTGACAGTGAACACTGAAGCTTTCTTT. J is TRBJ1-1 and V is TRBV2, with TRBD1 as a possible D gene (5 bases). Trimming took 4 bases from V and 0 from J, leaving 6 bases between them. The CDR3 spans 13 residues. CDR1 and CDR2 (germline): SNHLY, FYNNEI.

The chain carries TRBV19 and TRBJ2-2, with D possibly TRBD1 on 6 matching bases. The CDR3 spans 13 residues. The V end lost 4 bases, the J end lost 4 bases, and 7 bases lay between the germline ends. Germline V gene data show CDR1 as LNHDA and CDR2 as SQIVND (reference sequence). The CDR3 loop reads CASSKQGTGELFF. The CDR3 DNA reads TGTGCCAGTAGTAAACAGGGCACCGGGGAGCTGTTTTTT. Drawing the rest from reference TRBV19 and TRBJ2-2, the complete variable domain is DGGITQSPKYLFRKEGQNVTLSCEQNLNHDAMYWYRQDPGQGLRLIYYSQIVNDFQKGDIAEGYSVSREKKESFPLTVTSAQKNPTAFYLCASSKQGTGELFFGEGSRLTVL.

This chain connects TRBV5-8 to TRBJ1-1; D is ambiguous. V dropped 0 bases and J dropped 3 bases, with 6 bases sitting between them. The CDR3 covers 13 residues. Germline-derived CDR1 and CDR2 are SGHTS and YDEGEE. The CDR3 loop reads CASSLGLDTEAFF. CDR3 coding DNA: TGTGCCAGCAGCTTGGGACTAGACACTGAAGCTTTCTTT.

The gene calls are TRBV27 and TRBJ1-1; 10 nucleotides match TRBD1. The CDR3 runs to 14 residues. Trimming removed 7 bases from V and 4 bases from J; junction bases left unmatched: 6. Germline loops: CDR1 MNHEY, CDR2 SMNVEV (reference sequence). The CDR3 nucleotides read TGTGCCAGCAATGCGACAGGGGGCGTCACTGAAGCTTTCTTT. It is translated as CASNATGGVTEAFF.

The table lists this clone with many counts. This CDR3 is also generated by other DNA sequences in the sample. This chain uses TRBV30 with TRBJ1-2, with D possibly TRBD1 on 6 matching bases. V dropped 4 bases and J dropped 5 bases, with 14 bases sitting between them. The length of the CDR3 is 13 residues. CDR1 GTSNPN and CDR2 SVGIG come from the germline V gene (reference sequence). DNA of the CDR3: TGTGCCTGGAAGGTACAGGGTGGATATGGCTACACCTTC. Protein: CAWKVQGGYGYTF.

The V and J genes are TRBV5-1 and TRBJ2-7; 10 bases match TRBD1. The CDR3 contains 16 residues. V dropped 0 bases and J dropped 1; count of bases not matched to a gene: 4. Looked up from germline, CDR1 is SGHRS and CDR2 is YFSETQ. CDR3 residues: CASSLAPGQGSYEQYF. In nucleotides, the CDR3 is TGCGCCAGCAGCTTGGCCCCGGGACAGGGGTCCTACGAGCAGTACTTC. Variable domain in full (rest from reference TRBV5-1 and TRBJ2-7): KAGVTQTPRYLIKTRGQQVTLSCSPISGHRSVSWYQQTPGQGLQFLFEYFSETQRNKGNFPGRFSGRQFSNSRSEMNVSTLELGDSALYLCASSLAPGQGSYEQYFGPGTRLTVT.

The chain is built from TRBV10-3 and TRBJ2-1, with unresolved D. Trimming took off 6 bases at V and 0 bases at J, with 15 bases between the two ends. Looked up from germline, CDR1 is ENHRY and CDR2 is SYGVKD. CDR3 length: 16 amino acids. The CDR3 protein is CAIRTSTASSYNEQFF. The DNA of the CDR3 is TGTGCCATCAGGACCTCGACTGCTAGCTCCTACAATGAGCAGTTCTTC.

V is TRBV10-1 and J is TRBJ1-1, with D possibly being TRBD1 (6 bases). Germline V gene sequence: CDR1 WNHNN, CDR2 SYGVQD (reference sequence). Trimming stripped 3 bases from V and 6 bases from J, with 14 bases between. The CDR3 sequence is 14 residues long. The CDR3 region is CASSDSTGRAEAFF. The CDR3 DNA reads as TGCGCCAGCAGTGATTCGACAGGCCGCGCTGAAGCTTTCTTT.